This T cell receptor beta chain derives from a study of graft-versus-host responses after intestinal transplantation. Sequenced by immunoSEQ multiplex PCR; TCRdb stores in-frame clones only, minus some. The sample has over 85,000 clones, roughly 95% seen once. In regard to this clone: The antigen remains undetermined.

The sequence came from a human donor who received an intestinal transplant. Sequenced here: unstimulated CD8+ T cells sorted from spleen or lymph node cells, sampled before intestinal transplant.

CDR3 nucleotide sequence: TGTGCCAGCAGCTTGCCGGCCTCCTACGAGCAGTACTTC. This gives the protein CASSLPASYEQYF. V is TRBV5-6 and J is TRBJ2-7, with unresolved D. V lost 1 base and J 0 bases, leaving 5 bases between the germline ends. Per the germline V gene, CDR1 is SGHDT and CDR2 is YYEEEE. The CDR3 spans 13 residues.